The next 15 T cell receptor beta chains were all read from a single sample in a study of post-analysis software for immune sequencing data. Whole-study findings and limits: Patients carried roughly 5 TRBV segments more frequently than controls did, and TRBV5-6, TRBV5-1 and TRBV20-1 were among them.

Antigens of these TCRs are unknown. Presence of unique molecular identifiers characterized the TCR beta cDNA libraries. MiXCR was run by TCRdb on the PCR reads, yielding one entry per CDR3 protein. This sample has about 540,000 distinct CDR3 sequences, with approximately 34% found just once. Sequencing was done on a sample of blood. These receptors came from a girl under 18 with multiple sclerosis.

As regards this clonotype: An end of the junction does not agree with germline; a read error may underlie this. The chain has TRBV10-3 and TRBJ1-1, with 10 bases identical to TRBD1. The CDR3 runs to 14 residues. In germline, CDR1 is ENHRY, CDR2 SYGVKD. The CDR3 loop reads CTISGDRGNTEAFF. CDR3 in DNA: TGTACCATCAGTGGGGACAGGGGAAACACTGAAGCTTTCTTT.

The chain employs TRBV7-6 and TRBJ2-7; TRBD1 matches 8 bases. V shed 4 bases, J shed 0 bases, and the junction held 17 bases outside the gene matches. CDR3 length equals 19 residues. The V gene's germline CDR1 is SGHVS and CDR2 FNYEAQ. This CDR3 is CASSSSPGTGRRPSYEQYF. As DNA, the CDR3 is TGTGCCAGCAGCTCGTCCCCGGGGACAGGTAGGAGGCCCTCCTACGAGCAGTACTTC.

The chain joins TRBV10-3 to TRBJ2-1, with 11 bases that match TRBD2. Germline V CDR1 and CDR2: ENHRY, SYGVKD. Trimming cost V 2 bases and J 5 bases; bases outside gene matches: 8. This CDR3 spans 17 amino acids. In DNA, the CDR3 is TGTGCCATCAGTGAGGGGGTAGCGGGGGGGCCTCACAATGAGCAGTTCTTC. The encoded protein is CAISEGVAGGPHNEQFF.

The V call is TRBV4-1, the J call TRBJ1-6, with 10 nucleotides matching TRBD1. The V gene's germline CDR1 is MGHRA and CDR2 YSYEKL. With V trimmed by 2 bases and J by 10 bases, 11 bases remained unmatched. This CDR3 comprises 17 residues. This CDR3 is CASSQQRAGQGNSPLHF. CDR3 nucleotides: TGCGCCAGCAGCCAACAACGTGCGGGACAGGGGAACTCACCCCTCCACTTT.

This clonotype was seen only a few times. DNA for the CDR3: TGCAGTGCTGGGGGACTAGCGGGGGCGACGTGGGAGCAGTACTTC. This sequence encodes CSAGGLAGATWEQYF. The gene calls are TRBV20-1 and TRBJ2-7, with TRBD2 identical over 14 bases. The CDR3 covers 15 residues. Germline V CDR1 and CDR2: DFQATT, SNEGSKA (reference sequence). After removal of 5 bases from V and 7 bases from J, the junction contained 10 bases not matched to a gene.

A word on this clonotype: One junction end does not reproduce the germline sequence, and a read error may be involved. The chain is built from TRBV6-6 and TRBJ2-3, with D perhaps given as TRBD1 or TRBD2 (6 bases each). The CDR3 is 13 residues long. Germline V gene sequence: CDR1 MNHNY, CDR2 SVGAGI (reference sequence). Here the CDR3 reads CVSKRGDSDTQYF. The CDR3 nucleotides read TGTGTCAGCAAGAGGGGGGATTCAGATACGCAGTATTTT.

This clonotype was seen a handful of times. The V gene is TRBV29-1, the J gene TRBJ2-1, with 7 nucleotides matching TRBD1. With V trimmed by 6 bases and J by 3 bases, 8 bases remained unmatched. Germline CDR1 is SQVTM and CDR2 is ANQGSEA. CDR3 length equals 14 residues. The CDR3 spells CSVQQGFLYNEQFF. CDR3 coding DNA: TGCAGCGTGCAACAGGGGTTCCTCTACAATGAGCAGTTCTTC.

The CDR3 region has the DNA TGTGCCAGCAGTTTCGAAGTCCGAGGCAATCAGCCCCAGCATTTT. It encodes CASSFEVRGNQPQHF. The V call is TRBV12-3 or TRBV12-4, the J call TRBJ1-5; no clear D. Trimming removed 3 bases from V and 2 bases from J, with 11 bases in between. This CDR3 is built from 15 residues.

In this sample, this clonotype turned up a few times. The V and J genes are TRBV5-1 and TRBJ2-1; no clear D gene. Germline CDR1 and CDR2: SGHRS and YFSETQ. The length of the CDR3 is 13 residues. V was cut by 0 bases and J by 6 bases, with 7 bases left in between. The CDR3 coding sequence is TGCGCCAGCAGCTTGGATACACTCAATGAGCAGTTCTTC. This sequence encodes CASSLDTLNEQFF.

This clonotype appeared many times. V usage is TRBV4-1 and J usage is TRBJ2-5; 9 nucleotides agree with TRBD1. CDR1 and CDR2 from the germline V gene are MGHRA and YSYEKL. The length of the CDR3 is 14 residues. With 5 bases clipped from V and 4 bases from J, the junction kept 5 bases outside the gene matches. The DNA of the CDR3 is TGCGCCAGCAGCTTACAGGGGGCGCGAGAGACCCAGTACTTC. Encoded protein: CASSLQGARETQYF.

V usage is TRBV27 and J usage is TRBJ1-5; tentatively, D is TRBD1 (5 bases). V was clipped by 0 bases and J by 3 bases, with 9 bases between them. CDR1 MNHEY and CDR2 SMNVEV come from the germline V gene (reference sequence). This CDR3 is built from 15 residues. CDR3 DNA: TGTGCCAGCAGTTTATCGCAGGGTCCCAATCAGCCCCAGCATTTT. Its translation is CASSLSQGPNQPQHF.

There are a few counts of this clonotype. The chain couples TRBV4-1 to TRBJ1-2; a weak D match, TRBD1 (6 bases). There are 13 residues in the CDR3. Trimming cost V 0 bases and J 4 bases, with 6 bases left between them. CDR1 and CDR2 (germline): MGHRA, YSYEKL. The CDR3 sequence: CASSQEDSYGYTF. The CDR3, as DNA: TGCGCCAGCAGCCAAGAGGACAGCTATGGCTACACCTTC.

The V and J genes are TRBV20-1 and TRBJ1-5; TRBD1 matches 9 bases. This CDR3 is 15 amino acids long. CDR1 and CDR2 from the germline V gene are DFQATT and SNEGSKA (reference sequence). With V trimmed by 6 bases and J by 2 bases, 8 bases remained unmatched. CDR3 sequence reads: CSAPTGGDRNQPQHF. CDR3 DNA sequence: TGCAGTGCCCCGACAGGGGGAGATCGCAATCAGCCCCAGCATTTT.

The genes are TRBV29-1 and TRBJ2-1; 9 nucleotides align to TRBD2. V trimming: 0 bases; J trimming: 6 bases; junction bases outside the gene matches: 6. The CDR3 runs to 15 residues. In germline, CDR1 is SQVTM, CDR2 ANQGSEA. CDR3 region: CSVEDLAGFSNEQFF. The CDR3 nucleotides are TGCAGCGTTGAAGACCTAGCGGGGTTCTCCAATGAGCAGTTCTTC.

In this sample, this clonotype turned up many times. V is TRBV20-1 and J is TRBJ2-1; 13 nucleotides agree with TRBD2. This CDR3 is built from 14 residues. Germline V CDR1 and CDR2: DFQATT, SNEGSKA (reference sequence). The V and J ends lost 5 bases and 6 bases, in that order; junction bases with no gene match: 4. CDR3 region: CSARLAGGLNEQFF. CDR3 nucleotides: TGCAGTGCTCGACTAGCGGGGGGTCTCAATGAGCAGTTCTTC.